This TCR beta chain came from a study of T-cell memory formation after mild COVID-19. MiXCR, run by TCRdb on the 5' RACE reads, gives a single entry per CDR3 protein. This sample has 150,000 to 200,000 distinct CDR3 sequences, with 25% to 40% found just once. In its sample, this clonotype was seen a few times. Trimming removed 8 bases at V and 2 bases at J, with 8 bases between. The CDR3 covers 12 residues. Germline values: CDR1 MNHNY, CDR2 SVGAGI (reference sequence). The chain employs TRBV6-6 and TRBJ2-3; D is undetermined. Sequenced sample: PBMCs or a T cell subset sorted from them (not recorded which). This receptor was obtained from an adult woman who had mild COVID-19 (a few samples of this study predate the infection). Cell type and time point are not known. The CDR3 is CASGPFTDTQYF. The CDR3 bases are TGTGCCAGCGGGCCGTTCACAGATACGCAGTATTTT.